This T cell receptor (beta chain) derives from a study of response to subunit inactivated influenza vaccine (dated by TCRdb to between 2018 and 2020). Concerning the study at large: Deep quantitative profiling of the T cell receptor repertoire was used in the study to follow responses to a trivalent subunit inactivated influenza vaccine.

The full study reports these points: It was suggested by the authors that each seasonal influenza vaccination may recruit only a limited number of new T cells.

As for this clonotype: No cognate antigen has been identified for it. No base-level quality is on record; no much larger clone is a single base apart.

Library method: RT-PCR. Sequencing was carried out with an Illumina HiSeq 2500. Using fastp at Q25 and MiXCR, TCRdb reprocessed the public reads and kept productive beta chains. Every CDR3 protein is listed once, alongside the most common genes and DNA of its rows. This sample has almost 600,000 distinct CDR3 sequences in its table, and about 15% of those were observed once. 11% of the sample rests with the top ten. The material was PBMCs from blood, obtained 12 days after vaccination. The clonotype was recovered from a man in his fifties or sixties who received an inactivated influenza vaccine. Donor details come from another sample of the same person, matched by shared clones.

The CDR3 region reads CSAPKGLVGRFF. The DNA is as follows: TGCAGTGCGCCAAAGGGACTAGTTGGGCGGTTCTTC. In this chain, TRBV20-1 is recombined with TRBJ2-1; TRBD2 matches 8 bases in the middle. CDR1 and CDR2 were assigned from the germline V gene (reference sequence) as DFQATT and SNEGSKA. Reading from cysteine to phenylalanine, the CDR3 counts 12 amino acids. The CDR3 DNA has 36 bases and is translated from base 1. From V the trimming removes 6 bases and from J it removes 15 bases, while the gene matches leave 13 bases of the junction unaccounted for.